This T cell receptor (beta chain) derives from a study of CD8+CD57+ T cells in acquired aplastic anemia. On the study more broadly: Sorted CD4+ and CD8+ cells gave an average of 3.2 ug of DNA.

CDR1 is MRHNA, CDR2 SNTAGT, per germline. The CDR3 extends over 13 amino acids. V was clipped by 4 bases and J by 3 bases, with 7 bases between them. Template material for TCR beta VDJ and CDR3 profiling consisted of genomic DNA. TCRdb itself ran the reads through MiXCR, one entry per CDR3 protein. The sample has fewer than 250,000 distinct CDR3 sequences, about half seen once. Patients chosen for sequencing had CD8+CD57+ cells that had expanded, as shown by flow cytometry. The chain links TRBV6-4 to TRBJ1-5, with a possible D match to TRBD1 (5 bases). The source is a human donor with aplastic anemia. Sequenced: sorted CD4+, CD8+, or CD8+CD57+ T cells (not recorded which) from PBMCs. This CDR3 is CASSVGDNQPQHF. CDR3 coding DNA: TGTGCCAGCAGTGTGGGGGACAATCAGCCCCAGCATTTT.